The 6 T cell receptor beta chains in this list originate from one sample, sequenced in a study of T-cell memory formation after mild COVID-19. TCRdb ran MiXCR on the 5' RACE reads and lists one entry per CDR3 protein. The sample includes some 97,000 distinct CDR3 sequences, around 10% of them seen just once. The sample comprised PBMCs or a T cell subset sorted from them (not recorded which). These receptors were obtained from a man between 18 and 29 years old who had mild COVID-19 (a few samples of this study predate the infection). Cell type and time point are not known.

The chain carries TRBV4-1 and TRBJ2-7; TRBD1 agrees at 9 bases. The CDR3 has 13 amino acids. Germline V gene sequence: CDR1 MGHRA, CDR2 YSYEKL. Trimming at V came to 3 bases and at J to 6 bases, leaving 3 bases not matched to a gene. CDR3 nucleotide sequence: TGCGCCAGCAGCCAGACAGGGGGGATCGAGCAGTACTTC. It encodes CASSQTGGIEQYF.

Only a few counts were recorded for this clonotype. V and J are TRBV19 and TRBJ2-1; D is undetermined. Germline V CDR1 and CDR2: LNHDA, SQIVND (reference sequence). Trimming stripped 3 bases from V and 0 bases from J, with 12 bases between. The CDR3 sequence is 16 residues long. The CDR3 DNA follows: TGTGCCAGTAGTATCAATCCAGGAAGCTCCTACAATGAGCAGTTCTTC. It is translated as CASSINPGSSYNEQFF.

This clonotype has at least ten counts. The chain is built from TRBV7-2 and TRBJ2-6, with no clear D. The CDR3 is 18 residues long. Trimming cost V 5 bases and J 4 bases, with 21 bases left between them. CDR1 and CDR2 from the germline V gene are SGHTA and FQGNSA. The DNA of the CDR3 is TGTGCCAGCAGCCCAAAGGCGGCAGGTTTTTCCGGGGCCAACGTCCTGACTTTC. Amino acid sequence: CASSPKAAGFSGANVLTF.

This clonotype was counted a few times. The V gene is TRBV4-3, the J gene TRBJ2-2; D not certain. Germline CDR1 LGHNA, CDR2 YSLEER. The CDR3 consists of 16 residues. Trimming removed 1 base at V and 3 bases at J, with 12 bases between. The CDR3 bases are TGCGCCAGCAGCCAAGCCGAGGCAGTCTACACCGGGGAGCTGTTTTTT. It specifies CASSQAEAVYTGELFF.

The V call is TRBV7-9, the J call TRBJ1-6, with D unresolved. V was cut by 5 bases and J by 11 bases, with 7 bases left in between. The germline V gene encodes CDR1 SEHNR and CDR2 FQNEAQ (reference sequence). The CDR3 sequence is 11 residues long. CDR3 sequence: CASSPLAPLHF. DNA for the CDR3: TGTGCCAGCAGCCCCCTGGCACCCCTCCACTTT. The whole variable domain, filled in from reference TRBV7-9 and TRBJ1-6, reads DTGVSQNPRHKITKRGQNVTFRCDPISEHNRLYWYRQTLGQGPEFLTYFQNEAQLEKSRLLSDRFSAERPKGSFSTLEIQRTEQGDSAMYLCASSPLAPLHFGNGTRLTVT.

In its sample, this clonotype was seen a few times. The rearrangement uses TRBV7-2 and TRBJ2-7, with a tentative D call TRBD1 (5 bases). The CDR3 consists of 15 residues. V was clipped by 5 bases and J by 4 bases, with 18 bases between them. Germline V CDR1 and CDR2: SGHTA, FQGNSA. CDR3 nucleotides: TGTGCCAGCAGCCAAGGGCAGGGTCCTCTATACGAGCAGTACTTC. Its translation: CASSQGQGPLYEQYF. The complete variable domain, with remaining parts taken from reference TRBV7-2 and TRBJ2-7, reads GAGVSQSPSNKVTEKGKDVELRCDPISGHTALYWYRQSLGQGLEFLIYFQGNSAPDKSGLPSDRFSAERTGGSVSTLTIQRTQQEDSAVYLCASSQGQGPLYEQYFGPGTRLTVT.